The subject of this entry is one T cell receptor (beta chain). Here the gene names and germline are mouse. Sequencing ends 1 residue short of the CDR3 end; the germline J gene provides the rest. The CDR3 is 13 amino acids. CDR1 NSHNY and CDR2 SYGAGN come from the germline V gene. Trimming shortened V by 3 bases and J by 5 bases, and 6 bases separated the two germline ends. These data originate in a study of tissue T cells after allogeneic stem cell transplantation. Time point in this sample: mouse harvest day 14 after allogeneic transplant. Mouse grafts combined 10^7 T-cell-depleted bone marrow cells with 10^6 splenic CD5+ T cells. Using immunoSEQ multiplex PCR, the repertoire was profiled, and TCRdb retains in-frame clones only, with some absent. The table lists 650 to 900 clones, 40% to 60% of them singletons.

Sequencing was carried out using spleen. The V and J genes are TRBV13-1 and TRBJ1-6; TRBD1 might be the D (6 bases). Being an ORF, TRBJ1-6 has a function that is uncertain. The source of this sequence is a female BALB/c mouse given C57BL/6 T cells with graft-versus-host disease after an allogeneic hematopoietic cell transplant. CDR3 sequence reads: CASSAGDNSPLYF. The part of the CDR3 DNA that was read is TGTGCCAGCAGTGCAGGGGATAATTCGCCCCTCTAC.